This entry lists 24 T cell receptor beta chains sequenced from one sample in a study of radiation and T cells in renal cell carcinoma. As for time point: blood 2 weeks post-SBRT. Stated treatment: 15 Gy SBRT to primary tumor, nephrectomy 4 weeks later. The data were produced by immunoSEQ multiplex PCR, yet TCRdb's version contains in-frame clones alone and is incomplete. The sample includes some 130,000 clones, 88% of them seen just once. Sample: blood, taken from a patient whose treatment included radiotherapy and nephrectomy. The receptor source for this set is a woman aged 70 to 79 with renal cell carcinoma.

The chain joins TRBV4-3 to TRBJ2-1; a possible D gene is TRBD1 (5 bases). Deletions cut 4 bases from V and 1 base from J, with 14 bases between. The CDR3 is made up of 16 amino acids. Germline V gene lookup returns CDR1 LGHNA and CDR2 YSLEER. The DNA of the CDR3 is TGCGCCAGCAGCCCAGGTCCAGGGATTTCCTACAATGAGCAGTTCTTC. Amino acid sequence: CASSPGPGISYNEQFF.

This clone came up a few times. V usage is TRBV2 and J usage is TRBJ1-3, with D tentatively TRBD1 (5 bases). Trimming left V 6 bases short and J 11 bases short, with 14 bases between. This CDR3 region has 12 residues. Germline CDR1 reads SNHLY; CDR2 reads FYNNEI. The chain's CDR3 is CASRLSGEAIYF. DNA of the CDR3: TGTGCCAGCAGGCTATCGGGGGAGGCCATATATTTT.

The gene calls are TRBV19 and TRBJ1-2; possibly TRBD1 for D (6 bases). V shed 8 bases and J shed 5 bases, with 18 bases lying between them. This CDR3 spans 14 amino acids. Germline V CDR1 and CDR2: LNHDA, SQIVND (reference sequence). This CDR3 reads CASWGTFSRYGYTF. CDR3 bases: TGTGCCAGTTGGGGGACATTCTCTCGATATGGCTACACCTTC.

The V and J genes are TRBV30 and TRBJ1-6; TRBD1 agrees at 8 bases. The V gene's germline CDR1 is GTSNPN and CDR2 SVGIG (reference sequence). CDR3 length: 13 residues. The J segment lost 6 bases and the V segment lost 5 bases, leaving 3 bases of the junction unmatched. Here the CDR3 DNA reads TGTGCCTGGCGAGACAGGGGTAATTCACCCCTCCACTTT. The encoded protein is CAWRDRGNSPLHF.

This clone was seen a single time. The V gene is TRBV5-1, the J gene TRBJ2-3; 8 bases are shared with TRBD2. This CDR3 comprises 16 residues. The germline V gene has CDR1 SGHRS and CDR2 YFSETQ. Trimming took 3 bases from V and 2 from J; bases not matched to a gene: 8. The CDR3 protein is CASSSGGAGATDTQYF. The CDR3 DNA reads as TGCGCCAGCAGCTCCGGGGGGGCGGGGGCCACAGATACGCAGTATTTT.

This clone is a singleton in its sample. V usage is TRBV11-2 and J usage is TRBJ1-6; D remains ambiguous. This CDR3 spans 15 amino acids. CDR1 is SGHAT, CDR2 FQNNGV, per germline. V was trimmed by 5 bases and J by 0 bases, leaving 8 bases between them. CDR3 nucleotide sequence: TGTGCCAGCAGCGAAAGTTCCTCCTATAATTCACCCCTCCACTTT. It is translated as CASSESSSYNSPLHF.

V and J are TRBV14 and TRBJ2-3, with 7 bases aligning to TRBD2. The CDR3 runs 16 residues. V was pared by 4 bases and J by 1 base, with 8 bases of the junction left unmatched. In germline, CDR1 is SGHDN, CDR2 FVKESK. CDR3 residues: CASSRQRGGGTDTQYF. The CDR3 DNA is TGTGCCAGCAGCCGCCAACGGGGAGGGGGCACAGATACGCAGTATTTT.

CDR3 sequence reads: CASSLGLRDSEAFF. CDR3 DNA sequence: TGTGCCAGCAGCTTAGGCCTCAGGGACAGTGAAGCTTTCTTT. The V and J genes are TRBV7-8 and TRBJ1-1, with 7 bases that match TRBD1. With 1 base clipped from V and 7 bases from J, the junction kept 6 bases outside the gene matches. This CDR3 contains 14 residues. The V gene's germline CDR1 is SGHVS and CDR2 FQNEAQ.

The chain links TRBV5-8 to TRBJ1-1; D gene ambiguous. V lost 0 bases to trimming and J lost 7 bases, with 4 bases between them. Looked up from germline, CDR1 is SGHTS and CDR2 is YDEGEE. CDR3 length: 11 amino acids. CDR3 bases: TGTGCCAGCAGCTTGGGGGGTGAAGCTTTCTTT. Amino acids: CASSLGGEAFF.

The CDR3 DNA sequence: TGTGCCAGCAGTTCCCAGGGAAGGAACACTGAAGCTTTCTTT. Protein product: CASSSQGRNTEAFF. This chain joins TRBV28 and TRBJ1-1, with D possibly matching TRBD1 (5 bases). V was shortened by 4 bases and J by 1 base, with 10 bases between the two germline ends. Per the germline V gene, CDR1 is MDHEN and CDR2 is SYDVKM. CDR3 length equals 14 residues. Using reference TRBV28 and TRBJ1-1 for the parts outside the CDR3, the full variable domain is DVKVTQSSRYLVKRTGEKVFLECVQDMDHENMFWYRQDPGLGLRLIYFSYDVKMKEKGDIPEGYSVSREKKERFSLILESASTNQTSMYLCASSSQGRNTEAFFGQGTRLTVV.

The chain is built from TRBV2 and TRBJ2-2; no firm D call. Germline-derived CDR1 and CDR2 are SNHLY and FYNNEI. The length of the CDR3 is 15 residues. V shed 7 bases and J shed 8 bases, with 20 bases lying between them. The CDR3 DNA reads as TGTGCCAGCATGCCTTCCAACGCGGTATGGGGGGAGCTGTTTTTT. As protein: CASMPSNAVWGELFF.

This rearrangement joins TRBV7-9 to TRBJ1-2; 9 bases match TRBD1. This CDR3 has 14 amino acids. The germline V gene encodes CDR1 SEHNR and CDR2 FQNEAQ (reference sequence). The J segment lost 3 bases and the V segment lost 3 bases, leaving 2 bases of the junction unmatched. The CDR3 DNA is TGTGCCAGCAGCTTGGGACAGGGTGACTATGGCTACACCTTC. It codes for CASSLGQGDYGYTF.

V gene TRBV9 combines with J gene TRBJ2-3, with D possibly being TRBD1 (5 bases). With 0 bases removed from V and 2 bases from J, the gap between germline ends came to 16 bases. Germline V gene data show CDR1 as SGDLS and CDR2 as YYNGEE. The CDR3 has 17 residues. CDR3 residues: CASSVESGINPTDTQYF. The CDR3 nucleotides are TGTGCCAGCAGCGTAGAGTCAGGGATCAATCCCACAGATACGCAGTATTTT.

The chain couples TRBV10-3 to TRBJ1-5; D gene uncertain. The CDR3 extends over 13 amino acids. Germline CDR1 ENHRY, CDR2 SYGVKD. V was shortened by 1 base and J by 4 bases, with 5 bases between the two germline ends. This CDR3 reads CAISELGNQPQHF. The CDR3 DNA is TGTGCCATCAGTGAGTTGGGAAATCAGCCCCAGCATTTT.

The chain joins TRBV5-1 to TRBJ2-2, with TRBD2 matching over 12 bases. Germline V gives CDR1 SGHRS, CDR2 YFSETQ. This CDR3 is built from 16 residues. J was trimmed by 8 bases and V by 0 bases; bases with no gene match: 5. The CDR3 protein is CASSLGLAGAKGELFF. In nucleotides, the CDR3 is TGCGCCAGCAGCTTGGGACTAGCGGGGGCCAAGGGGGAGCTGTTTTTT.

V is TRBV5-1 and J is TRBJ1-1, with TRBD1 as a possible D gene (5 bases). The CDR3 spans 15 residues. The ends were cut back, 4 bases at V and 0 bases at J, with 13 bases in the middle. In germline, CDR1 is SGHRS, CDR2 YFSETQ. The CDR3 sequence: CASSDAGTLNTEAFF. CDR3 DNA: TGCGCCAGCAGCGATGCCGGGACGCTGAACACTGAAGCTTTCTTT.

The chain carries TRBV29-1 and TRBJ2-7; D call uncertain. The ends were cut back, 4 bases at V and 2 bases at J, with 6 bases in the middle. Looked up from germline, CDR1 is SQVTM and CDR2 is ANQGSEA. This CDR3 spans 11 amino acids. In DNA form, the CDR3 reads TGCAGCGTTGTTAGGGCCTACGAGCAGTACTTC. It yields the protein CSVVRAYEQYF.

The genes are TRBV5-1 and TRBJ2-2; TRBD1 matches 7 bases. Germline trimming cut 1 base from V and 3 bases from J; bases unmatched to any gene: 0. Germline V gene data show CDR1 as SGHRS and CDR2 as YFSETQ. The length of the CDR3 is 14 residues. The CDR3 spells CASSLRGHTGELFF. The CDR3, as DNA: TGCGCCAGCAGCTTGAGGGGGCACACCGGGGAGCTGTTTTTT.

This sequence joins TRBV9 and TRBJ2-2; 9 bases line up with TRBD2. The CDR3 runs to 16 residues. V lost 2 bases to trimming and J lost 7 bases; unmatched junction nucleotides: 9. Looked up from germline, CDR1 is SGDLS and CDR2 is YYNGEE. The CDR3 loop reads CASSVHLAGKDGELFF. DNA for the CDR3: TGTGCCAGCAGCGTCCATCTAGCGGGGAAGGACGGGGAGCTGTTTTTT. The full variable domain, completed using reference TRBV9 and TRBJ2-2, is DSGVTQTPKHLITATGQRVTLRCSPRSGDLSVYWYQQSLDQGLQFLIQYYNGEERAKGNILERFSAQQFPDLHSELNLSSLELGDSALYFCASSVHLAGKDGELFFGEGSRLTVL.

The V and J genes are TRBV27 and TRBJ2-7; TRBD1 aligns across 10 bases. J lost 3 bases, V lost 4 bases, and 9 bases had no gene match. The CDR3 has 16 residues. The germline V gene has CDR1 MNHEY and CDR2 SMNVEV (reference sequence). The CDR3 protein is CASSYTLTGGNYEQYF. DNA of the CDR3: TGTGCCAGCAGTTATACATTGACAGGGGGCAACTACGAGCAGTACTTC.

The V call is TRBV11-2, the J call TRBJ2-5; TRBD1 agrees at 10 bases. V was clipped by 5 bases and J by 5 bases; unmatched bases: 5. Germline assignment: CDR1 SGHAT and CDR2 FQNNGV. The CDR3 has 14 residues. This CDR3 is CASSVRTGGETQYF. The CDR3 DNA is TGTGCCAGCAGCGTTCGGACAGGGGGGGAGACCCAGTACTTC.

The chain combines TRBV9 with TRBJ1-6, with 7 bases aligning to TRBD1. Germline V lookup: CDR1 SGDLS, CDR2 YYNGEE. The J segment lost 3 bases and the V segment lost 3 bases, leaving 15 bases of the junction unmatched. This CDR3 spans 19 amino acids. CDR3 sequence reads: CASSARVGTVTHYNSPLHF. The CDR3 coding sequence is TGTGCCAGCAGCGCGAGGGTCGGGACAGTAACCCACTATAATTCACCCCTCCACTTT.

The chain is built from TRBV2 and TRBJ2-7; TRBD1 matches at 7 bases. CDR3 size: 15 residues. V shed 7 bases and J 7 bases; nucleotides not matched to a gene: 16. Germline lookup yields CDR1 SNHLY and CDR2 FYNNEI. CDR3: CASTRGDRAYREQYF. The CDR3, as DNA: TGTGCCAGCACCAGAGGCGACAGGGCATATAGAGAGCAGTACTTC.

The chain carries TRBV6-5 and TRBJ2-1, with 7 bases aligning to TRBD2. Germline CDR1 is MNHEY and CDR2 is SVGAGI. The CDR3 loop spans 15 amino acids. The J segment lost 4 bases and the V segment lost 7 bases, leaving 10 bases of the junction unmatched. CDR3 sequence: CASTHRTRLYNEQFF. CDR3 sequence (DNA): TGTGCCAGCACCCACCGGACTAGGCTGTACAATGAGCAGTTCTTC.